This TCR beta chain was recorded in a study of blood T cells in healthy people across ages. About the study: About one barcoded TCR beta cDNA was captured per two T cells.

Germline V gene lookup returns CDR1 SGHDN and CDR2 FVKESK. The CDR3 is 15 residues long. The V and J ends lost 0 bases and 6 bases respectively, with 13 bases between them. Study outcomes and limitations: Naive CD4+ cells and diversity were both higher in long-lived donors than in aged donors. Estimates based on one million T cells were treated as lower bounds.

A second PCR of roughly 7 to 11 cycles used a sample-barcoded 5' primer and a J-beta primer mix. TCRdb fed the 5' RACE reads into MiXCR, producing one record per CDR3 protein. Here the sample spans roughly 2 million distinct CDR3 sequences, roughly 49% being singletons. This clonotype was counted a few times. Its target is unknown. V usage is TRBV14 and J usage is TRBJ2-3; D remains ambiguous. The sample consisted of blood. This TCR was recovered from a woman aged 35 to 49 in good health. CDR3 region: CASSQDLRQRDTQYF. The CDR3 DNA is TGTGCCAGCAGCCAAGATTTACGCCAGAGGGATACGCAGTATTTT.